The next 22 T cell receptor beta chains were all read from a single sample in a study of brain T cells in children with intractable seizures. Assay: immunoSEQ multiplex PCR; the TCRdb copy retains only in-frame clones and omits some. The sample shows 80,000 or so clones, around 91% of them seen only once. The specimen was peripheral blood, collected at surgery. These receptors were obtained from a girl aged 2 to 10 with Rasmussen encephalitis and intractable seizures.

V is TRBV19 and J is TRBJ1-1; D may be TRBD1 (5 bases). Trimming shortened V by 1 base and J by 0 bases, and 18 bases separated the two germline ends. CDR3 length equals 18 residues. Germline V gives CDR1 LNHDA, CDR2 SQIVND (reference sequence). The DNA for the CDR3 is TGTGCCAGTAGTATAGGCCCTCCGGGACGGACCATGAACACTGAAGCTTTCTTT. Its protein is CASSIGPPGRTMNTEAFF.

The chain employs TRBV9 and TRBJ2-3; TRBD1 agrees at 7 bases. V lost 5 bases, J lost 5 bases, and 8 bases stayed unmatched. CDR3 length: 14 amino acids. CDR1 SGDLS and CDR2 YYNGEE come from the germline V gene. The CDR3 nucleotides are TGTGCCAGCAGTAAAGACAGGGTAGGAGATACGCAGTATTTT. It yields the protein CASSKDRVGDTQYF.

This clone appeared a single time. The chain uses TRBV24-1 and TRBJ2-6; the D is unclear. The CDR3 loop spans 16 amino acids. Per the germline V gene, CDR1 is KGHDR and CDR2 is SFDVKD. Trimming removed 5 bases from V and 0 bases from J, with 10 bases in between. Written as DNA, the CDR3 is TGTGCCACCAGTGGCCTGGGCAGCTCTGGGGCCAACGTCCTGACTTTC. Translated, it gives CATSGLGSSGANVLTF.

The chain employs TRBV7-9 and TRBJ1-1, with D unclear. This CDR3 contains 13 residues. Germline CDR1 is SEHNR and CDR2 is FQNEAQ (reference sequence). The V end lost 4 bases, the J end lost 1 base, and 7 bases lay between the germline ends. The CDR3 loop reads CASSYSRNTEAFF. The CDR3 coding sequence is TGTGCCAGCAGCTATAGCAGGAACACTGAAGCTTTCTTT. The full variable domain, its missing parts supplied by reference TRBV7-9 and TRBJ1-1, is DTGVSQNPRHKITKRGQNVTFRCDPISEHNRLYWYRQTLGQGPEFLTYFQNEAQLEKSRLLSDRFSAERPKGSFSTLEIQRTEQGDSAMYLCASSYSRNTEAFFGQGTRLTVV.

Only one count was recorded for this clone. J is TRBJ1-2 and V is TRBV9; 7 nucleotides agree with TRBD1. V shed 0 bases, J shed 8 bases, and the junction held 7 bases outside the gene matches. Germline CDR1 SGDLS, CDR2 YYNGEE. The CDR3 has 14 residues. CDR3: CASSVVGTEEGYTF. CDR3 DNA: TGTGCCAGCAGCGTAGTGGGGACAGAAGAAGGCTACACCTTC.

J is TRBJ1-6 and V is TRBV13; perhaps TRBD1 as D (6 bases). The CDR3 loop spans 15 amino acids. Trimming cost V 5 bases and J 9 bases, with 17 bases left between them. Germline assignment: CDR1 PRHDT and CDR2 FYEKMQ (reference sequence). The CDR3 sequence is CASSPGAGGSSPLHF. CDR3 nucleotide sequence: TGTGCCAGCAGCCCCGGGGCGGGGGGCAGTTCACCCCTCCACTTT.

This sequence joins TRBV5-4 and TRBJ1-1; no firm D call. Germline V gives CDR1 SGHNT, CDR2 YYREEE (reference sequence). This CDR3 region has 13 residues. V was clipped by 4 bases and J by 11 bases, with 18 bases between them. In DNA form, the CDR3 reads TGTGCCAGCAGCGGCGAAGCCGATCATCGGGCTTTCTTT. Protein product: CASSGEADHRAFF.

This sequence joins TRBV27 and TRBJ2-1, with 10 bases identical to TRBD2. Per the germline V gene, CDR1 is MNHEY and CDR2 is SMNVEV (reference sequence). This CDR3 spans 18 amino acids. The V segment lost 5 bases and the J segment 9 bases; nucleotides outside the gene matches: 19. The CDR3 sequence is CASSRPTSLAGEHGEQFF. The CDR3 DNA follows: TGTGCCAGCAGTCGACCAACGTCTCTAGCGGGAGAGCACGGTGAGCAGTTCTTC.

By share, this clone counts as medium-sized. This chain joins TRBV7-9 and TRBJ1-1; D may be TRBD1 (6 bases). The ends were cut back, 5 bases at V and 4 bases at J, with 11 bases in the middle. The CDR3 is 13 residues long. The germline gives CDR1 SEHNR, CDR2 FQNEAQ (reference sequence). The CDR3 region has the DNA TGTGCCAGCAGCAACCGACAGGCCACTGAAGCTTTCTTT. Translating gives CASSNRQATEAFF.

The chain has TRBV6-5 and TRBJ1-1; no firm D call. Trimming cost V 7 bases and J 0 bases, with 15 bases left between them. The CDR3 length is 15 residues. Germline V gives CDR1 MNHEY, CDR2 SVGAGI. The CDR3 protein is CASTPYVNMNTEAFF. CDR3 nucleotides: TGTGCCAGCACTCCCTACGTCAACATGAACACTGAAGCTTTCTTT.

J is TRBJ1-4 and V is TRBV7-9; 10 bases agree with TRBD1. Germline V CDR1 and CDR2: SEHNR, FQNEAQ (reference sequence). J lost 6 bases, V lost 4 bases, and 2 bases had no gene match. The CDR3 has 14 residues. CDR3 DNA: TGTGCCAGCAGCTCCGGGACAGGGGATGAAAAACTGTTTTTT. This gives the protein CASSSGTGDEKLFF.

The genes are TRBV5-1 and TRBJ2-7, with a tentative D call TRBD1 (6 bases). The CDR3 has 16 amino acids. The V and J ends lost 2 bases and 7 bases respectively, with 22 bases between them. Germline CDR1 and CDR2: SGHRS and YFSETQ. The CDR3 nucleotides are TGCGCCAGCAGCTTCCAGGTGAACAGGGCGGTTCTGGAGCAGTACTTC. Translating gives CASSFQVNRAVLEQYF.

J is TRBJ2-7 and V is TRBV5-1, with a weak D call TRBD2 (5 bases). V was pared by 7 bases and J by 2 bases, with 16 bases between. This CDR3 contains 14 residues. Germline-derived CDR1 and CDR2 are SGHRS and YFSETQ. For the CDR3, the DNA is TGCGCCAGCCCCCGGGAAAGGGATCCCTACGAGCAGTACTTC. This gives the protein CASPRERDPYEQYF.

The V call is TRBV29-1, the J call TRBJ1-5, with D possibly TRBD1 on 5 matching bases. V gave up 4 bases and J gave up 0 bases, with 13 bases separating them. Germline lookup yields CDR1 SQVTM and CDR2 ANQGSEA. The CDR3 sequence is 15 residues long. The CDR3 coding sequence is TGCAGCGTTGTATGGGCCGGGGGTAGCAATCAGCCCCAGCATTTT. Translating it yields CSVVWAGGSNQPQHF. The variable domain in full, with the rest retrieved from reference TRBV29-1 and TRBJ1-5, is SAVISQKPSRDICQRGTSLTIQCQVDSQVTMMFWYRQQPGQSLTLIATANQGSEATYESGFVIDKFPISRPNLTFSTLTVSNMSPEDSSIYLCSVVWAGGSNQPQHFGDGTRLSIL.

This clone came up once. The chain joins TRBV7-2 to TRBJ2-3; TRBD2 matches 13 bases. Trimming removed 1 base from V and 2 bases from J; junction bases left unmatched: 6. Germline V gene lookup returns CDR1 SGHTA and CDR2 FQGNSA. The CDR3 has 18 residues. DNA for the CDR3: TGTGCCAGCAGCTTAGAGGGACTAGCGGGGCGAGTCACAGATACGCAGTATTTT. It codes for CASSLEGLAGRVTDTQYF.

This chain uses TRBV24-1 with TRBJ1-2; D gene unclear. CDR3 length: 13 residues. Germline loops: CDR1 KGHDR, CDR2 SFDVKD. V was trimmed by 4 bases and J by 6 bases, leaving 11 bases between them. The CDR3 here is CATSEPGANGYTF. The CDR3 region has the DNA TGTGCCACCAGTGAACCGGGCGCCAATGGCTACACCTTC.

V usage is TRBV28 and J usage is TRBJ2-7, with 8 bases matching TRBD1. The germline CDR1 and CDR2 sequences are MDHEN and SYDVKM. There are 12 residues in the CDR3. Trimming at V came to 4 bases and at J to 12 bases, leaving 8 bases not matched to a gene. The CDR3 coding sequence is TGTGCCAGCAGTTCCGGACAGGGAAGGCGGTACTTC. It specifies CASSSGQGRRYF. The full variable domain, completed using reference TRBV28 and TRBJ2-7, is DVKVTQSSRYLVKRTGEKVFLECVQDMDHENMFWYRQDPGLGLRLIYFSYDVKMKEKGDIPEGYSVSREKKERFSLILESASTNQTSMYLCASSSGQGRRYFGPGTRLTVT.

The chain links TRBV27 to TRBJ1-5, with a weak D call TRBD1 (5 bases). The V end was cut by 5 bases, the J end by 7 bases, with 12 bases between. The CDR3 extends over 13 amino acids. In germline, CDR1 is MNHEY, CDR2 SMNVEV (reference sequence). The CDR3 loop reads CASSNWRGQPQHF. DNA of the CDR3: TGTGCCAGCAGTAACTGGCGGGGGCAGCCCCAGCATTTT.

The chain uses TRBV10-1 and TRBJ2-7, with 10 bases identical to TRBD2. The CDR3 has 18 amino acids. Germline assignment: CDR1 WNHNN and CDR2 SYGVQD (reference sequence). V lost 4 bases to trimming and J lost 0 bases; unmatched junction nucleotides: 12. For the CDR3, the DNA is TGCGCCAGCAGTGCCCGCCTTGGAGCGGGAGGGAGCTCCTACGAGCAGTACTTC. The encoded protein is CASSARLGAGGSSYEQYF.

The CDR3 loop reads CASSVYRGSNEKLFF. CDR3 bases: TGTGCCAGCAGCGTCTACAGGGGATCTAATGAAAAACTGTTTTTT. This chain uses TRBV9 with TRBJ1-4; TRBD1 matches at 7 bases. Germline lookup yields CDR1 SGDLS and CDR2 YYNGEE. The CDR3 spans 15 residues. V gave up 2 bases and J gave up 3 bases; unmatched junction bases: 4.

The chain employs TRBV7-8 and TRBJ2-1, with a tentative D call TRBD1 (6 bases). This CDR3 comprises 17 residues. The V gene's germline CDR1 is SGHVS and CDR2 FQNEAQ. V lost 2 bases and J 0 bases, leaving 14 bases between the germline ends. CDR3 in DNA: TGTGCCAGCAGCTTACAGGGGACGATGGCCTCCTACAATGAGCAGTTCTTC. Protein product: CASSLQGTMASYNEQFF.

The chain links TRBV12-3 or TRBV12-4 to TRBJ1-1, with no clear D. The V end was cut by 6 bases, the J end by 2 bases, with 7 bases between. The CDR3 length is 12 residues. CDR3 in amino acids: CASRAGNTEAFF. CDR3 DNA sequence: TGTGCCAGCAGGGCGGGTAACACTGAAGCTTTCTTT.